This TCR beta chain derives from a study of cytomegalovirus exposure and HLA in healthy donors. Assay: immunoSEQ multiplex PCR; the TCRdb copy retains only in-frame clones and omits some. This sample yields some 140,000 clones, of which 80% to 90% are seen a single time; 2.9% belongs to the top ten. Findings of the study overall: In vitro work confirmed that a few CMV-associated chains recognize CMV antigens.

The donors were part of the approximately 130-subject validation cohort, which stood apart from the roughly 700-subject first cohort. Germline V gene sequence: CDR1 MNHEY, CDR2 SVGAGI. Deletions cut 2 bases from V and 3 bases from J, with 10 bases between. There are 14 residues in the CDR3. This clone showed up just once. Its antigen is not known. The sequenced material came from PBMCs. The chain links TRBV6-5 to TRBJ1-1; the D gene is possibly TRBD1 (5 bases). The TCR was taken from a man aged 18-30 years in good health and CMV-seronegative. The CDR3 DNA reads as TGTGCCAGCAGTTACCAGGGTTTGTACACTGAAGCTTTCTTT. Protein sequence: CASSYQGLYTEAFF.